A selection of T cell receptor beta chains follows, all from one sample in a study of blood T cell repertoires in COVID-19. The protocol was immunoSEQ multiplex PCR, while the TCRdb copy is restricted to in-frame clones and leaves out a portion. The data contain roughly 220,000 clones, around 86% of them seen just once; the ten biggest clones take up 3% to 4.5%. Sequences were obtained from PBMCs or T cells enriched from blood (not recorded which). The receptors derive from a woman in her forties with acute COVID-19. The conserved cysteine and the conserved F or W are not part of the CDR3 here. Fields, in order: J gene, V gene, CDR3 protein.

TRBJ1-6 TRBV5-8 ASSLSSVSYNSPLH
TRBJ1-1 TRBV5-1 ASSPRQGRGNTEAF
TRBJ1-3 TRBV11-2 ASSPRLALSGNTIY
TRBJ1-1 TRBV7-2 ASSFTQGSTEAF
TRBJ2-3 TRBV29-1 SVSGLAENTDTQY
TRBJ2-2 TRBV5-1 ASSSIGEYVTGELF
TRBJ2-5 TRBV14 ASSPRRLAGGQETQY
TRBJ2-5 TRBV6-5 ASTGNSFRGTQY
TRBJ1-1 TRBV10-3 AISDRGSADTEAF
TRBJ1-2 TRBV5-1 ASNVGTGYEDGYT
TRBJ1-1 TRBV6-2/TRBV6-3 ASSHRGAVSLDEAF
TRBJ2-3 TRBV5-1 ASSSQVRGQSTQY
TRBJ1-6 TRBV2 ASSEGQEVSPLH
TRBJ1-1 TRBV30 AWSVRQARAF